Here is one T cell receptor (beta chain) with its context. Antigen: not known. The record originates from a study of cytomegalovirus exposure and HLA in healthy donors. General study findings and limits: Information on immune exposure was restricted to one variable (CMV serostatus).

The PCR contained 60 Vbeta and 13 Jbeta primers. As processed by the authors: Later, tens of millions of unique TCR beta chains were counted in an analysis, and around 11 million of them were shared. Measured with immunoSEQ multiplex PCR; TCRdb has only the in-frame clones, and not every one. That table is the source of V, J and clone size, and D and trimming were worked out from the DNA. Among 250,000 or so clones listed, around 90% were seen once. Donors likely had unrecorded immune exposures despite being nominally healthy when sampled. V lost 4 bases and J 3 bases, leaving 11 bases between the germline ends. This CDR3 spans 13 amino acids. Per the germline V gene, CDR1 is SGHDT and CDR2 is YYEEEE.

This clonotype was sampled from a girl aged 2-15 years in good health and CMV-seronegative. This chain links TRBV5-6 with TRBJ2-7; D is uncertain. The specimen was PBMCs. CDR3 in amino acids: CASSDENNYEQYF. CDR3 sequence (DNA): TGTGCCAGCAGCGATGAGAATAACTACGAGCAGTACTTC.